One and the same sample provided the 29 T cell receptor beta chains below, sequenced in a study of PD-L1 blockade in urothelial cancer. Time point reported: pretreatment peripheral blood. The repertoire was sequenced with immunoSEQ multiplex PCR; TCRdb's copy has only in-frame clones and lacks some. Of tens of thousands of clones listed, over 80% are singletons. The material was PBMCs, obtained around atezolizumab (anti-PD-L1) treatment. The receptors were sampled from a woman between 65 and 79 years old with urothelial cancer.

This chain links TRBV18 with TRBJ2-5, with D perhaps TRBD2 (5 bases). The length of the CDR3 is 15 residues. V was pared by 2 bases and J by 4 bases, with 14 bases between. Germline values: CDR1 KGHSH, CDR2 LQKENI. The CDR3 coding sequence is TGTGCCAGCTCACCATTCCGGGAAAAAGGAGAGACCCAGTACTTC. Translation: CASSPFREKGETQYF.

The rearrangement links TRBV10-3 to TRBJ1-2; D is possibly TRBD1 (6 bases). In germline, CDR1 is ENHRY, CDR2 SYGVKD. V lost 8 bases and J 0 bases, leaving 13 bases between the germline ends. The CDR3 is 14 residues long. CDR3 in amino acids: CAIHAGVANYGYTF. CDR3 sequence (DNA): TGTGCCATCCATGCAGGGGTAGCTAACTATGGCTACACCTTC.

The chain links TRBV7-2 to TRBJ1-2; D unresolved. CDR3 length equals 16 residues. Per germline, CDR1 SGHTA and CDR2 FQGNSA. Trimming shortened V by 1 base and J by 8 bases, and 20 bases separated the two germline ends. Here the CDR3 reads CASSLVQGRELLGYTF. In DNA, the CDR3 is TGTGCCAGCAGCTTAGTACAAGGGAGAGAACTCCTAGGCTACACCTTC.

The chain joins TRBV19 to TRBJ2-7, with D possibly matching TRBD1 (5 bases). The CDR3 spans 16 residues. Trimming took 4 bases from V and 5 from J, leaving 21 bases between them. Germline lookup yields CDR1 LNHDA and CDR2 SQIVND (reference sequence). The DNA for the CDR3 is TGTGCCAGTAGTAAAGCTAACAGACTTGGGGCCCACGAGCAGTACTTC. It encodes CASSKANRLGAHEQYF.

The chain uses TRBV9 and TRBJ1-2; the D gene is possibly TRBD1 (6 bases). The germline gives CDR1 SGDLS, CDR2 YYNGEE. Trimming left V 3 bases short and J 6 bases short, with 18 bases between. The CDR3 loop spans 15 amino acids. In nucleotides, the CDR3 is TGTGCCAGCAGCGCCCCTGGCTGGGGGCTCAATGGCTACACCTTC. It yields the protein CASSAPGWGLNGYTF.

The rearrangement uses TRBV4-2 and TRBJ2-7, with 7 bases matching TRBD2. From germline, CDR1 is LGHNA and CDR2 YNFKEQ. CDR3 length: 16 amino acids. J lost 3 bases, V lost 0 bases, and 8 bases had no gene match. In DNA, the CDR3 is TGTGCCAGCAGCCAAGAGCTAGCGGAGGGGCTCTACGAGCAGTACTTC. The encoded protein is CASSQELAEGLYEQYF.

This clone was recorded a few times. The chain employs TRBV29-1 and TRBJ1-2; 10 bases agree with TRBD1. The V gene end was trimmed by 7 bases and the J gene end by 8 bases; junction bases not matched to a gene: 4. CDR1 is SQVTM and CDR2 is ANQGSEA in the germline V gene. This CDR3 has 11 amino acids. Here the CDR3 reads CSGGTGEGYTF. The DNA for the CDR3 is TGCAGCGGCGGGACAGGGGAAGGCTACACCTTC. The entire variable domain, with the rest obtained from reference TRBV29-1 and TRBJ1-2, is as follows: SAVISQKPSRDICQRGTSLTIQCQVDSQVTMMFWYRQQPGQSLTLIATANQGSEATYESGFVIDKFPISRPNLTFSTLTVSNMSPEDSSIYLCSGGTGEGYTFGSGTRLTVV.

The V call is TRBV14, the J call TRBJ1-2; 9 nucleotides agree with TRBD1. This CDR3 comprises 15 residues. From germline, CDR1 is SGHDN and CDR2 FVKESK. Germline trimming cut 3 bases from V and 7 bases from J; bases unmatched to any gene: 9. Written as DNA, the CDR3 is TGTGCCAGCAGCCACCACCCGACAGGGGGAGGTGGCTACACCTTC. Encoded protein: CASSHHPTGGGGYTF.

V and J are TRBV2 and TRBJ1-2, with 7 bases identical to TRBD1. Trimming cost V 7 bases and J 0 bases; bases outside gene matches: 14. This CDR3 has 17 amino acids. CDR1 SNHLY and CDR2 FYNNEI come from the germline V gene. The CDR3, as DNA: TGTGCCAGCAACACCGAGAGGACAGGACGAACTAACTATGGCTACACCTTC. Translating it yields CASNTERTGRTNYGYTF.

This clone was counted a single time. The chain's CDR3 is CASSFPGQGSEKLFF. CDR3 in DNA: TGTGCCAGCAGTTTCCCGGGACAGGGGAGTGAAAAACTGTTTTTT. This chain uses TRBV6-6 with TRBJ1-4, with TRBD1 matching 10 bases. CDR1 and CDR2 (germline): MNHNY, SVGAGI (reference sequence). J was trimmed by 7 bases and V by 4 bases; bases with no gene match: 6. The CDR3 consists of 15 residues.

This chain links TRBV7-2 with TRBJ1-3, with D possibly TRBD1 on 5 matching bases. The CDR3 totals 16 residues. Trimming removed 5 bases at V and 0 bases at J, with 14 bases between. Germline loops: CDR1 SGHTA, CDR2 FQGNSA. CDR3 in amino acids: CASSLVTGVSGNTIYF. CDR3 DNA: TGTGCCAGCAGCCTCGTCACAGGAGTCTCTGGAAACACCATATATTTT.

V gene TRBV7-9 combines with J gene TRBJ2-1; D not resolved. The CDR3 runs 13 residues. Trimming removed 5 bases from V and 4 bases from J, with 9 bases in between. Germline CDR1 and CDR2: SEHNR and FQNEAQ (reference sequence). The CDR3 is CASSLSTYNEQFF. CDR3 bases: TGTGCCAGCAGCCTCTCAACTTACAATGAGCAGTTCTTC.

This clone was counted a single time. The chain employs TRBV28 and TRBJ1-2; D may be TRBD1 (6 bases). The CDR3 is made up of 17 amino acids. Trimming removed 2 bases at V and 0 bases at J, with 16 bases between. Germline CDR1 MDHEN, CDR2 SYDVKM. CDR3 region: CASSLPGTPHTNYGYTF. The CDR3 DNA reads as TGTGCCAGCAGTTTACCCGGGACACCACACACTAACTATGGCTACACCTTC.

The chain links TRBV18 to TRBJ2-1; 9 nucleotides line up with TRBD2. From germline, CDR1 is KGHSH and CDR2 LQKENI. J was trimmed by 1 base and V by 8 bases; bases with no gene match: 6. This CDR3 comprises 15 residues. This chain's CDR3 is CASQSGGRSYNEQFF. DNA of the CDR3: TGTGCCAGCCAAAGCGGGGGGCGTTCCTACAATGAGCAGTTCTTC.

This clone has a single count. The chain is built from TRBV29-1 and TRBJ2-3, with TRBD2 identical over 13 bases. With 0 bases clipped from V and 2 bases from J, the junction kept 8 bases outside the gene matches. This CDR3 is built from 18 residues. Looked up from germline, CDR1 is SQVTM and CDR2 is ANQGSEA. CDR3 nucleotides: TGCAGCGTTGAAGAAAGAAGACTAGCGGGAGGTGTCACAGATACGCAGTATTTT. It encodes CSVEERRLAGGVTDTQYF.

The chain has TRBV15 and TRBJ2-2, with D unresolved. The CDR3 is made up of 13 amino acids. Trimming pared 0 bases from V and 7 bases from J, leaving 6 bases between. Germline CDR1 and CDR2: LNHNV and YYDKDF (reference sequence). DNA of the CDR3: TGTGCCACCAGCAGAGATCGAGACGGGGAGCTGTTTTTT. Translation gives CATSRDRDGELFF.

V gene TRBV6-1 combines with J gene TRBJ1-5; D gene uncertain. V was shortened by 6 bases and J by 3 bases, with 9 bases between the two germline ends. The CDR3 sequence is 13 residues long. The germline V gene encodes CDR1 MNHNS and CDR2 SASEGT. As DNA, the CDR3 is TGTGCCAGCAGGGGTCAGGTCAATCAGCCCCAGCATTTT. It translates to CASRGQVNQPQHF.

This chain joins TRBV15 and TRBJ1-5; unclear D gene. Trimming cost V 8 bases and J 0 bases, with 8 bases left between them. The germline V gene has CDR1 LNHNV and CDR2 YYDKDF (reference sequence). The CDR3 runs 13 residues. CDR3 residues: CATSGDSNQPQHF. CDR3 DNA: TGTGCCACCTCGGGAGATAGCAATCAGCCCCAGCATTTT.

The chain links TRBV1 to TRBJ2-1; TRBD1, the table's D call, lacks a check against the DNA. TRBV1 is noted as a pseudogene. The CDR3 covers 16 residues. The CDR3 here is CTSSSSWGGYYNEQFF. In DNA form, the CDR3 reads TGCACCAGCAGCTCGTCCTGGGGCGGTTACTACAATGAGCAGTTCTTC.

The chain uses TRBV5-1 and TRBJ2-3, with D tentatively TRBD2 (6 bases). CDR1 is SGHRS and CDR2 is YFSETQ in the germline V gene. The CDR3 is 15 amino acids. V shed 4 bases and J shed 0 bases, with 12 bases lying between them. The DNA of the CDR3 is TGCGCCAGCAGCCCGGGACTGCTTAGCACAGATACGCAGTATTTT. It specifies CASSPGLLSTDTQYF.

V is TRBV2 and J is TRBJ2-3; perhaps TRBD2 as D (6 bases). The germline CDR1 and CDR2 sequences are SNHLY and FYNNEI. V gave up 6 bases and J gave up 1 base, with 11 bases separating them. The CDR3 loop spans 14 amino acids. CDR3 coding DNA: TGTGCCAGCAGGCGGGACTCCCGCACAGATACGCAGTATTTT. Translated: CASRRDSRTDTQYF.

The rearrangement links TRBV7-3 to TRBJ2-5, with D maybe TRBD1 (5 bases). Germline V CDR1 and CDR2: SGHTA, FQGTGA. V lost 8 bases and J 3 bases, leaving 16 bases between the germline ends. The CDR3 extends over 14 amino acids. CDR3 amino acids: CASRRTFGEETQYF. CDR3 bases: TGTGCCAGCCGTCGGACATTTGGAGAAGAGACCCAGTACTTC.

V and J are TRBV11-2 and TRBJ2-5; 14 bases fit TRBD2. Germline CDR1 is SGHAT and CDR2 is FQNNGV. Unmatched junction bases numbered 5, after V lost 5 bases and J lost 3 bases. The CDR3 is made up of 16 amino acids. CDR3 in amino acids: CASSPPGLAGEETQYF. The CDR3 bases are TGTGCCAGCAGCCCACCGGGACTAGCGGGGGAAGAGACCCAGTACTTC.

This clone has more than one count but fewer than ten. V gene TRBV9 combines with J gene TRBJ1-3, with no clear D. The CDR3 has 14 amino acids. The V end lost 2 bases, the J end lost 2 bases, and 8 bases lay between the germline ends. CDR1 and CDR2 from the germline V gene are SGDLS and YYNGEE. CDR3 nucleotide sequence: TGTGCCAGCAGCGTGAGTCTAACTGGAAACACCATATATTTT. It specifies CASSVSLTGNTIYF.

The chain has TRBV9 and TRBJ2-5; 8 bases align to TRBD1. CDR1 is SGDLS and CDR2 is YYNGEE in the germline V gene. The CDR3 is made up of 15 amino acids. Losses at the gene ends were 0 bases for V and 2 bases for J; bases not matched to a gene: 3. CDR3 DNA sequence: TGTGCCAGCAGCGTAGGTCAGGGGGCACAAGAGACCCAGTACTTC. It is translated as CASSVGQGAQETQYF.

The genes are TRBV19 and TRBJ2-7; 7 bases map to TRBD1. From germline, CDR1 is LNHDA and CDR2 SQIVND (reference sequence). This CDR3 has 15 residues. V trimming: 6 bases; J trimming: 0 bases; junction bases outside the gene matches: 8. CDR3 protein: CASSQQGTSSYEQYF. Here the CDR3 DNA reads TGTGCCAGTAGCCAACAGGGGACGAGCTCCTACGAGCAGTACTTC.

V is TRBV7-6 and J is TRBJ2-3; TRBD1 aligns across 8 bases. V lost 5 bases to trimming and J lost 0 bases; unmatched junction nucleotides: 7. Per the germline V gene, CDR1 is SGHVS and CDR2 is FNYEAQ. There are 16 residues in the CDR3. CDR3 in amino acids: CASSTDRGRSTDTQYF. CDR3 in DNA: TGTGCCAGCAGCACCGACAGGGGCCGGAGCACAGATACGCAGTATTTT.

The rearrangement uses TRBV7-2 and TRBJ2-5; 14 bases line up with TRBD2. V was clipped by 5 bases and J by 5 bases; unmatched bases: 13. Germline assignment: CDR1 SGHTA and CDR2 FQGNSA. The CDR3 has 18 residues. CDR3 amino acids: CASSLSGTSGSGGETQYF. The CDR3 DNA reads TGTGCCAGCAGCCTTAGCGGGACTAGCGGGAGTGGTGGGGAGACCCAGTACTTC.

This clone showed up just once. The genes are TRBV27 and TRBJ1-4; D is unresolved. The CDR3 spans 14 residues. V was shortened by 4 bases and J by 8 bases, with 14 bases between the two germline ends. Germline CDR1 is MNHEY and CDR2 is SMNVEV (reference sequence). CDR3 sequence reads: CASSYGTRGEKLFF. CDR3 nucleotides: TGTGCCAGCAGTTACGGCACTAGAGGGGAAAAACTGTTTTTT.